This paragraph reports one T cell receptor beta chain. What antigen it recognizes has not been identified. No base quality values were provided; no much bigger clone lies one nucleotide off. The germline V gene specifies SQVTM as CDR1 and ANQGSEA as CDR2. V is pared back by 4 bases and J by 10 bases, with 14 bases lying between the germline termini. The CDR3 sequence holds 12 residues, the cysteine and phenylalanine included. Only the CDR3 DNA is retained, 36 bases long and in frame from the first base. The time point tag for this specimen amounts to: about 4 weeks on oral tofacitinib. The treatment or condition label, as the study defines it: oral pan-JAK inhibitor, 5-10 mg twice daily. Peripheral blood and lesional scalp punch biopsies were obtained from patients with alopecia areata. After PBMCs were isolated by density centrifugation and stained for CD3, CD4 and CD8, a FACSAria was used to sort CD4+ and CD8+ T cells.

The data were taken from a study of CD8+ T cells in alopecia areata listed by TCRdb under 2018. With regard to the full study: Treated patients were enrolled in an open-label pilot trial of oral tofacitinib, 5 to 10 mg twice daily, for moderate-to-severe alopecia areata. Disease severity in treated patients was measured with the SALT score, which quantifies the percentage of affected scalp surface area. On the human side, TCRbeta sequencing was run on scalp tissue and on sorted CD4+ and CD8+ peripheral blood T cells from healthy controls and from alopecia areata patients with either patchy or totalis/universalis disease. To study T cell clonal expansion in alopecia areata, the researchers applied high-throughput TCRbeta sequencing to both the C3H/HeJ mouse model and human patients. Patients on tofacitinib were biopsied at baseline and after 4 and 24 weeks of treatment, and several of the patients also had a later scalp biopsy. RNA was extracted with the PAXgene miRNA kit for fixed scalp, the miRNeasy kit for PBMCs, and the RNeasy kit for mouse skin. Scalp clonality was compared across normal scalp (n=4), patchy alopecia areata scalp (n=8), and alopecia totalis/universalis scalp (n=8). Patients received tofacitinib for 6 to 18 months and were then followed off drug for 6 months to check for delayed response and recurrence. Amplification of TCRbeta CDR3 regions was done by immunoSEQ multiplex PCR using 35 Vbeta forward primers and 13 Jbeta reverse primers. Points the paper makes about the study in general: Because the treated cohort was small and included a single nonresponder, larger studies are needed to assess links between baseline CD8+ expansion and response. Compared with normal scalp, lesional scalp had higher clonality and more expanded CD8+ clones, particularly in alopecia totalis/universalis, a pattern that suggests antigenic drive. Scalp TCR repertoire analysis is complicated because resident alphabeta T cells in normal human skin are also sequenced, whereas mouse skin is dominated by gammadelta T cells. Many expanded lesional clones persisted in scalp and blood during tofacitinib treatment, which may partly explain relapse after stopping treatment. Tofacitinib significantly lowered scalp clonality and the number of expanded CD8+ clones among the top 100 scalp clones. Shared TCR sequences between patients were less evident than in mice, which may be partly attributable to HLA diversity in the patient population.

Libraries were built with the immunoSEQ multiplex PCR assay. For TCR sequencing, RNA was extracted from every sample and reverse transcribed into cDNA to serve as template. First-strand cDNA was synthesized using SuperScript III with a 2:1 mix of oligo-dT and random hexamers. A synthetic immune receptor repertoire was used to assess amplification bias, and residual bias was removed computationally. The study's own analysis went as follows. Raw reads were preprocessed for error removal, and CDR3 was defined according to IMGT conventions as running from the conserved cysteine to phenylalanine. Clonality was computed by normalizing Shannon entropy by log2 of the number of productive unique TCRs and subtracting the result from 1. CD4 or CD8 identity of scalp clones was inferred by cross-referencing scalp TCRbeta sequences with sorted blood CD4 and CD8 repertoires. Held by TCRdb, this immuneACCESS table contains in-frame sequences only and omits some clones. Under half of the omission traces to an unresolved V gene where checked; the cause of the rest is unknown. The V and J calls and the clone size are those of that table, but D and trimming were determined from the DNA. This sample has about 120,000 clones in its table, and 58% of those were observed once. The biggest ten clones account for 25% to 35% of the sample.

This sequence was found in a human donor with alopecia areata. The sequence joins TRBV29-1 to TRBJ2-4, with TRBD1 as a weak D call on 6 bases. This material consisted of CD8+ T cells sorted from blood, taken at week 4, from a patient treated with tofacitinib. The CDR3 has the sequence CSVGRDTAIQYF. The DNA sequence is TGCAGCGTTGGTAGGGACACAGCAATTCAGTACTTC.